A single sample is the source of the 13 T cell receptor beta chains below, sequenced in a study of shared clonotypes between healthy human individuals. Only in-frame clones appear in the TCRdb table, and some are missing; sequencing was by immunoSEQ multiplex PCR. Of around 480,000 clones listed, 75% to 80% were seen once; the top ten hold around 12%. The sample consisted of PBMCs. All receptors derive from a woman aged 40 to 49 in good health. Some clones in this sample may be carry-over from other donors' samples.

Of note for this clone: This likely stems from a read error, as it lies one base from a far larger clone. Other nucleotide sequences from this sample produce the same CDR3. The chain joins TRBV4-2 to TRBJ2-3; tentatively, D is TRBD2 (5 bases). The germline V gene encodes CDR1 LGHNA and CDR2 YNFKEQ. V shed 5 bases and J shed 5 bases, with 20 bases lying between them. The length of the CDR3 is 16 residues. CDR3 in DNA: TGTGCCAGCAGCGCCCGTCTAGCTGGAGGAGGAGATACGCAGTATTTT. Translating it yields CASSARLAGGGDTQYF.

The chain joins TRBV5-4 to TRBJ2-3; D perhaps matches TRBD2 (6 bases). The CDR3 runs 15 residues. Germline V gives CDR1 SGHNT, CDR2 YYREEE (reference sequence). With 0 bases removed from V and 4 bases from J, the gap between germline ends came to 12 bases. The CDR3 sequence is CASSLGGLGADTQYF. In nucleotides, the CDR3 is TGTGCCAGCAGCTTGGGGGGACTCGGCGCAGATACGCAGTATTTT.

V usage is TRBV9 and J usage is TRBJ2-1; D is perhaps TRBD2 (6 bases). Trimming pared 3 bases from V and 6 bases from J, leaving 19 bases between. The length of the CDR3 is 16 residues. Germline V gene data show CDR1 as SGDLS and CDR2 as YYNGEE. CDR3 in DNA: TGTGCCAGCAGCGCCCCCCAGACTAGTTTTACCAATGAGCAGTTCTTC. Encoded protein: CASSAPQTSFTNEQFF. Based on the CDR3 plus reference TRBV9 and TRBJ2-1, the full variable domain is DSGVTQTPKHLITATGQRVTLRCSPRSGDLSVYWYQQSLDQGLQFLIQYYNGEERAKGNILERFSAQQFPDLHSELNLSSLELGDSALYFCASSAPQTSFTNEQFFGPGTRLTVL.

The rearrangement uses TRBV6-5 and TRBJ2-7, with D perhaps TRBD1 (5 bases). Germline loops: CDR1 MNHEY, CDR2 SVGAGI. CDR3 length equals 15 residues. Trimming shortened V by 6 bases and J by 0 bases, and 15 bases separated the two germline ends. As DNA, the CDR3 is TGTGCCAGCAGCCAGGGCCCGAACCTCTCCTACGAGCAGTACTTC. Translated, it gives CASSQGPNLSYEQYF.

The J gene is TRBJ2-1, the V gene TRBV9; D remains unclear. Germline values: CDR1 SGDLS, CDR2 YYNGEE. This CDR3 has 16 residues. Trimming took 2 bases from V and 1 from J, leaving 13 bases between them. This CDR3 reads CASSVVSTGSYNEQFF. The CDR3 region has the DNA TGTGCCAGCAGCGTCGTATCGACGGGTTCCTACAATGAGCAGTTCTTC.

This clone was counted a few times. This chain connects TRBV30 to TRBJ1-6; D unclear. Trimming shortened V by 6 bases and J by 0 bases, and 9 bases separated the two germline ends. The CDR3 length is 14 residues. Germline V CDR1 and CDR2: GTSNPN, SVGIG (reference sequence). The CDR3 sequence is CACSRSSYNSPLHF. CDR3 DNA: TGTGCCTGTAGTAGGAGCTCCTATAATTCACCCCTCCACTTT.

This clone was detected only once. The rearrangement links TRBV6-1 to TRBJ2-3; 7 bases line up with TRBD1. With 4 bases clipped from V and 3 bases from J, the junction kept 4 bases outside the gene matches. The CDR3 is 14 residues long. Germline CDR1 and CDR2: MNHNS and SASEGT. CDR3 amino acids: CASSGTGETDTQYF. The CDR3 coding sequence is TGTGCCAGCAGTGGTACAGGGGAAACAGATACGCAGTATTTT.

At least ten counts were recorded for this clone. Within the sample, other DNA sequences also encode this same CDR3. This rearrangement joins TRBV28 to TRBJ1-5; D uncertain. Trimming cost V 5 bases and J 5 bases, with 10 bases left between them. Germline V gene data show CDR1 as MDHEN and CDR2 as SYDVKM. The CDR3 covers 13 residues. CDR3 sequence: CASSAFGDQPQHF. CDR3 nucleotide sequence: TGTGCCAGCAGTGCCTTTGGGGATCAGCCCCAGCATTTT.

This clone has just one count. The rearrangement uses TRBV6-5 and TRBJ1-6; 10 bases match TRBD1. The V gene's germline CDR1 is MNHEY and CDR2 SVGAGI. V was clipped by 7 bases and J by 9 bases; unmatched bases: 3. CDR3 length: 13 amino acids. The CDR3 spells CASKWTGGSPLHF. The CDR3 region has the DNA TGTGCCAGCAAATGGACAGGGGGTTCACCCCTCCACTTT.

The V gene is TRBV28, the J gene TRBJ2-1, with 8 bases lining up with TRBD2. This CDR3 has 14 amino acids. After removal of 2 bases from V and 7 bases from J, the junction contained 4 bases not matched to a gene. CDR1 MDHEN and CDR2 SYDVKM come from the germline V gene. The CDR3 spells CASSLAGGRNEQFF. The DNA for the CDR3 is TGTGCCAGCAGTTTAGCGGGAGGAAGGAATGAGCAGTTCTTC.

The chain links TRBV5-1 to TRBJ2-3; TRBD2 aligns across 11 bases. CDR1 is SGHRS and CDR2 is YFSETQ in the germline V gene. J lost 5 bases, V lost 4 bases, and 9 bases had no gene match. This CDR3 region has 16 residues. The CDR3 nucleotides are TGCGCCAGCAGCCCCCCCCTAGCGGGAGGTGGAGATACGCAGTATTTT. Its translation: CASSPPLAGGGDTQYF.

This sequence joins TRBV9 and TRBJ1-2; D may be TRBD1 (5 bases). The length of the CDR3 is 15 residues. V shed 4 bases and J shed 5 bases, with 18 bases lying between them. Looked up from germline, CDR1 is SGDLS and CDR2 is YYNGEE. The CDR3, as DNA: TGTGCCAGCAGCTGGGACGCGGGTGGGAGGTATGGCTACACCTTC. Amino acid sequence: CASSWDAGGRYGYTF.

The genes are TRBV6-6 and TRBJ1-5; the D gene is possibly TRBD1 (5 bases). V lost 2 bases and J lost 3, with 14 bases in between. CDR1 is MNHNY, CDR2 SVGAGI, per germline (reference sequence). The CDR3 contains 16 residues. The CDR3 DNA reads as TGTGCCAGCAGTTACGGGGGGGGTCGTTCCAATCAGCCCCAGCATTTT. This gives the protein CASSYGGGRSNQPQHF.